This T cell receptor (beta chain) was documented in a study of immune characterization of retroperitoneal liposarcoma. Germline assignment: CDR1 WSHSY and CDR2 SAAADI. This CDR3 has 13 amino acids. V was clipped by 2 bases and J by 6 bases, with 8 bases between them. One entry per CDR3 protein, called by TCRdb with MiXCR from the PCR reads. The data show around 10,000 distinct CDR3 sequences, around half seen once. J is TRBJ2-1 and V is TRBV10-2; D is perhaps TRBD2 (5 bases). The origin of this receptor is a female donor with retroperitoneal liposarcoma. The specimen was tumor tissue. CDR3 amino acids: CASSELGSNEQFF. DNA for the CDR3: TGCGCCAGCAGTGAGCTGGGGAGCAATGAGCAGTTCTTC.